Included here is one T cell receptor beta chain sequence, with context. The sample originates from a study of blood T cell repertoires in COVID-19. On the study more broadly: T cells, B-cell-depleted T cells, or PBMCs supplied cDNA or gDNA.

This CDR3 spans 16 amino acids. V lost 6 bases, J lost 0 bases, and 17 bases lay in between. Germline-derived CDR1 and CDR2 are SGHAT and FQNNGV. In the authors' methods: For nucleated cells, counts were estimated from reference gene primer amplification. TCRdb's table, derived via immunoSEQ multiplex PCR, lists solely in-frame clones and lacks some. The D gene and trimming were derived from the DNA, and the V and J assignments and clone size from that table. Among some 250,000 clones listed, 70% to 85% were seen once. This clonotype was sampled from an elderly woman with acute or convalescent COVID-19. The source material was peripheral blood. The chain has TRBV11-2 and TRBJ1-1; D perhaps matches TRBD1 (5 bases). In DNA form, the CDR3 reads TGTGCCAGCAGAGACAGCCCGAAGATCATGAACACTGAAGCTTTCTTT. Translation gives CASRDSPKIMNTEAFF.